These 4 T cell receptor beta chains were sequenced from one sample in a study of T cells in Graves' hyperthyroidism and ophthalmopathy. What was amplified from RNA transcripts were TCR beta CDR3 regions. The HTBI primer set served for first-round RT-PCR of the TCR CDR3. TCRdb recomputed calls from the multiplex PCR reads with MiXCR, one row per CDR3 protein. The table has roughly 360,000 distinct CDR3 sequences, approximately 13% seen once. The source material was blood. These receptors were obtained from a man aged 25 to 40 with Graves' hyperthyroidism that later progressed to Graves' ophthalmopathy.

Only a few counts were recorded for this clonotype. V is TRBV19 and J is TRBJ1-5; D ambiguous. Germline CDR1 is LNHDA and CDR2 is SQIVND (reference sequence). Trimming removed 5 bases at V and 3 bases at J, with 11 bases between. The CDR3 consists of 14 residues. For the CDR3, the DNA is TGTGCCAGTAGTGAAGGACGGCACAATCAGCCCCAGCATTTT. It yields the protein CASSEGRHNQPQHF.

This clonotype has ten or more counts. The chain combines TRBV6-1 with TRBJ1-1; perhaps TRBD1 as D (6 bases). Germline V gene lookup returns CDR1 MNHNS and CDR2 SASEGT. The CDR3 has 14 amino acids. V gave up 5 bases and J gave up 1 base, with 11 bases separating them. CDR3 sequence: CASSIQGWNTEAFF. CDR3 DNA: TGTGCCAGCAGTATACAGGGATGGAACACTGAAGCTTTCTTT.

This clonotype was seen only a few times. The chain has TRBV6-1 and TRBJ2-3; 10 bases are shared with TRBD2. With V trimmed by 6 bases and J by 6 bases, 6 bases remained unmatched. There are 14 residues in the CDR3. Germline CDR1 reads MNHNS; CDR2 reads SASEGT. The CDR3 bases are TGTGCCAGCAGCCAAGCGGGGGGGCGGGATACGCAGTATTTT. This encodes CASSQAGGRDTQYF.

The rearrangement joins TRBV4-1 to TRBJ1-5, with D possibly matching TRBD1 (5 bases). V shed 4 bases and J shed 4 bases, with 14 bases lying between them. CDR1 MGHRA and CDR2 YSYEKL come from the germline V gene. The CDR3 loop spans 15 amino acids. The CDR3 sequence: CASSPDTTKNQPQHF. The CDR3 coding sequence is TGCGCCAGCAGCCCGGACACGACGAAAAATCAGCCCCAGCATTTT.